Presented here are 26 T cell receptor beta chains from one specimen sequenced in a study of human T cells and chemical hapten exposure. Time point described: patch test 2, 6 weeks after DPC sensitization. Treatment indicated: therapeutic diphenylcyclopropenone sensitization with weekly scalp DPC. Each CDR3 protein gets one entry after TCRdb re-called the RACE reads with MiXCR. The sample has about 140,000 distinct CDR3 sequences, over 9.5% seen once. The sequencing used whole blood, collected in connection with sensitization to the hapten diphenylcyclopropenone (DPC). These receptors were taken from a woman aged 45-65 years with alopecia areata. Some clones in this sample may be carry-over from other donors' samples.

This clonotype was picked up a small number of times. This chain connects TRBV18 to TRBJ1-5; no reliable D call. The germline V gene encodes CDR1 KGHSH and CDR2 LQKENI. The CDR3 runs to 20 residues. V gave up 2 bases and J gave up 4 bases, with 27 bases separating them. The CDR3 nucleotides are TGTGCCAGCTCACCAGTTCAAGTAAGACCGATGGGTTCCGCAAATCAGCCCCAGCATTTT. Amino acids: CASSPVQVRPMGSANQPQHF.

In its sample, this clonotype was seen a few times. The chain's CDR3 is CASSLEGGTKNIQYF. CDR3 DNA: TGTGCCAGCAGCTTAGAAGGGGGAACCAAAAACATTCAGTACTTC. The rearrangement joins TRBV11-2 to TRBJ2-4; a possible D gene is TRBD1 (6 bases). This CDR3 is 15 amino acids long. The V gene lost 0 bases and the J gene lost 2 bases, with 8 bases spanning the gap. Germline assignment: CDR1 SGHAT and CDR2 FQNNGV.

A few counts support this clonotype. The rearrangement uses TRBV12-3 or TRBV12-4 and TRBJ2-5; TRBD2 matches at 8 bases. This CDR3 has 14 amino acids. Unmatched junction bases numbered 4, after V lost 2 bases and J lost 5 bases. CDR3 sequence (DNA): TGTGCCAGCAGTTTACGACTAGCGAGGGAGACCCAGTACTTC. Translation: CASSLRLARETQYF.

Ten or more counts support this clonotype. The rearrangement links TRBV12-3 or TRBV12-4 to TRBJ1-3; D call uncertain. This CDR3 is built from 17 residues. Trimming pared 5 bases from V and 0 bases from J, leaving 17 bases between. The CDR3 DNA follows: TGTGCCAGCAGTCCCCGTCGGACGGGTTTCTCTGGAAACACCATATATTTT. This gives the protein CASSPRRTGFSGNTIYF.

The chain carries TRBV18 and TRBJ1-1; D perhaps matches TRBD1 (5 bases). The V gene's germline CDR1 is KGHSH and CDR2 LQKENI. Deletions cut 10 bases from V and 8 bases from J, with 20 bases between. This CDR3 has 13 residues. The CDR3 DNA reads TGTGCCACCCTACAAGGCAGGGCCACCGAAGCTTTCTTT. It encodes CATLQGRATEAFF. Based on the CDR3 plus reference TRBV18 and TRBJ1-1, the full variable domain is NAGVMQNPRHLVRRRGQEARLRCSPMKGHSHVYWYRQLPEEGLKFMVYLQKENIIDESGMPKERFSAEFPKEGPSILRIQQVVRGDSAAYFCATLQGRATEAFFGQGTRLTVV.

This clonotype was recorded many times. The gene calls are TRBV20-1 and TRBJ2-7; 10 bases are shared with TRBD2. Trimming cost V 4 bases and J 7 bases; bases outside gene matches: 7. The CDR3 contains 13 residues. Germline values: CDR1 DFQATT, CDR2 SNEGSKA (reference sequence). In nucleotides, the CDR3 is TGCAGTGCTAAACCGGGACTAGCGCTGGAGCAGTACTTC. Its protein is CSAKPGLALEQYF.

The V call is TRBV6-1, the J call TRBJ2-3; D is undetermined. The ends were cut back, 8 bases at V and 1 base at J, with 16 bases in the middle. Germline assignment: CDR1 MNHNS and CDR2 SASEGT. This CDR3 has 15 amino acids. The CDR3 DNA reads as TGTGCCAGCGTGACGGTGCCTGGGGGCACAGATACGCAGTATTTT. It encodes CASVTVPGGTDTQYF.

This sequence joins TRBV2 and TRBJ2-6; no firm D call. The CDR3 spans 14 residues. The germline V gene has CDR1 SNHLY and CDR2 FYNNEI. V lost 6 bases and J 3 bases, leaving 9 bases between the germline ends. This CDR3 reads CASRHELGANVLTF. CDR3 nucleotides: TGTGCCAGCAGACACGAGCTTGGGGCCAACGTCCTGACTTTC. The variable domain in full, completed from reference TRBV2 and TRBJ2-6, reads EPEVTQTPSHQVTQMGQEVILRCVPISNHLYFYWYRQILGQKVEFLVSFYNNEISEKSEIFDDQFSVERPDGSNFTLKIRSTKLEDSAMYFCASRHELGANVLTFGAGSRLTVL.

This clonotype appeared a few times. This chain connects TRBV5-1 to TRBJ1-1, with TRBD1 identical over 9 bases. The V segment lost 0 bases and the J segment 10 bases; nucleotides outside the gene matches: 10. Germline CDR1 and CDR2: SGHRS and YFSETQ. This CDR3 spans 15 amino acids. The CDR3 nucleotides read TGCGCCAGCAGCTTGGTGTTTCGGACAGGGGATACAGCTTTCTTT. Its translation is CASSLVFRTGDTAFF.

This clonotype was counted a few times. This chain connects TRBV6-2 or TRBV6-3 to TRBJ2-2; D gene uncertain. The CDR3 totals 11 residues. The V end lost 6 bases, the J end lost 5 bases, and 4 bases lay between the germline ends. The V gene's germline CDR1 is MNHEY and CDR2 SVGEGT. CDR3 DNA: TGTGCCAGCAGACGGACCGGGGAGCTGTTTTTT. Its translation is CASRRTGELFF.

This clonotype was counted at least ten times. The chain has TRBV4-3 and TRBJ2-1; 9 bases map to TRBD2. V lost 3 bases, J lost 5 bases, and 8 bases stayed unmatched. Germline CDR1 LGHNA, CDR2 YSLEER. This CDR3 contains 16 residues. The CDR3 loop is CASSHVGAGGHNEQFF. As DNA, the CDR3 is TGCGCCAGCAGCCATGTGGGAGCGGGAGGACACAATGAGCAGTTCTTC.

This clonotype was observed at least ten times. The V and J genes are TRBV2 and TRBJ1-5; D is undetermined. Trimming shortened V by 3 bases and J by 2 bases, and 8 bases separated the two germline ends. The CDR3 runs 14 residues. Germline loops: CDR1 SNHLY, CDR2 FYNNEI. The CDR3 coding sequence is TGTGCCAGCAGTGAGAGGGTAGGCAATCAGCCCCAGCATTTT. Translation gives CASSERVGNQPQHF.

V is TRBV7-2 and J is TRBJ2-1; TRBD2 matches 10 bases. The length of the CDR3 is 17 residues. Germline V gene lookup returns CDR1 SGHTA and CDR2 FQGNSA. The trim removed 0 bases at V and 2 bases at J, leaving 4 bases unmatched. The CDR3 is CASSLAAGLATYNEQFF. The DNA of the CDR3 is TGTGCCAGCAGCTTAGCGGCGGGACTAGCGACCTACAATGAGCAGTTCTTC. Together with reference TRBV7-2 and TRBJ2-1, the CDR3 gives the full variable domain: GAGVSQSPSNKVTEKGKDVELRCDPISGHTALYWYRQSLGQGLEFLIYFQGNSAPDKSGLPSDRFSAERTGGSVSTLTIQRTQQEDSAVYLCASSLAAGLATYNEQFFGPGTRLTVL.

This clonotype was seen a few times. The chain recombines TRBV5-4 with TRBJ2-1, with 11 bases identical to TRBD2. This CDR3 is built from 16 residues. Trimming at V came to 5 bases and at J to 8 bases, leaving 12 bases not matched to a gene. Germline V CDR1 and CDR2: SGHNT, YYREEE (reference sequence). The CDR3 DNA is TGTGCCAGCAGTTCCTCGAGTAGCGGGAGGGCCGATGAGCAGTTCTTC. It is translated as CASSSSSSGRADEQFF.

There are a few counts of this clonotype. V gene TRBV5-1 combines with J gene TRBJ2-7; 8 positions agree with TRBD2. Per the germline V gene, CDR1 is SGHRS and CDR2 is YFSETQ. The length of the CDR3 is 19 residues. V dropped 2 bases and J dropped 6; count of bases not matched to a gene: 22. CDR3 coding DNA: TGCGCCAGCAGCTTAACTAGCGGACCGGGATCCCCCACTACGCGCGAGCAGTACTTC. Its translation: CASSLTSGPGSPTTREQYF.

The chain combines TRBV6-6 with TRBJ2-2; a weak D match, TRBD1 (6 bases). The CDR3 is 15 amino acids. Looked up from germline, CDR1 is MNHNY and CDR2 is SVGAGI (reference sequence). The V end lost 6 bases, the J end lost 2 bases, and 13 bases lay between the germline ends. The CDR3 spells CASRKGELNTGELFF. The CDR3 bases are TGTGCCAGCAGGAAGGGGGAGCTAAACACCGGGGAGCTGTTTTTT.

The chain's CDR3 is CASSRLADEQFF. In DNA, the CDR3 is TGTGCCAGCAGCCGACTAGCGGATGAGCAGTTCTTC. V gene TRBV28 combines with J gene TRBJ2-1, with 9 bases lining up with TRBD2. Germline V gives CDR1 MDHEN, CDR2 SYDVKM. The CDR3 is 12 amino acids. V trimming: 6 bases; J trimming: 8 bases; junction bases outside the gene matches: 2. Full variable domain (missing parts from reference TRBV28 and TRBJ2-1): DVKVTQSSRYLVKRTGEKVFLECVQDMDHENMFWYRQDPGLGLRLIYFSYDVKMKEKGDIPEGYSVSREKKERFSLILESASTNQTSMYLCASSRLADEQFFGPGTRLTVL.

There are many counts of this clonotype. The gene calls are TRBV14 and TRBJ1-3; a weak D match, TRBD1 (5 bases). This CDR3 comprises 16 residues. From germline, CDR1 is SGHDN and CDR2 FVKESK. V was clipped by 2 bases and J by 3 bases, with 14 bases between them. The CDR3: CASSQRMQGLGNTIYF. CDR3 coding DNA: TGTGCCAGCAGCCAAAGGATGCAGGGCCTTGGAAACACCATATATTTT.

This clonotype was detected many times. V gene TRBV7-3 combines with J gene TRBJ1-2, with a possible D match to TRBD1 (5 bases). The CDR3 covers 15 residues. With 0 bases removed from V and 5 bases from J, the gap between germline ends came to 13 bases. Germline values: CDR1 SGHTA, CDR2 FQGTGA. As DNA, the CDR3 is TGTGCCAGCAGCTTAACAGGCAGGGCGGAGTATGGCTACACCTTC. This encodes CASSLTGRAEYGYTF.

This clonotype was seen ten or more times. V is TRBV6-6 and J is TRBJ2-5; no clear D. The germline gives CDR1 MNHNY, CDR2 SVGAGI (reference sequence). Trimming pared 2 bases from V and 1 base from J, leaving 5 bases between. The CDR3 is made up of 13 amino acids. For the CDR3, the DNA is TGTGCCAGCAGTTACACGGTCCAAGAGACCCAGTACTTC. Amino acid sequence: CASSYTVQETQYF.

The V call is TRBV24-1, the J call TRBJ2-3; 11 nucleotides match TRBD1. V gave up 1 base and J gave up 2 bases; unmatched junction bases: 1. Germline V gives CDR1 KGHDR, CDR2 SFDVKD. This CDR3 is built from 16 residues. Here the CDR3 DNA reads TGTGCCACCAGTGATTTTGGACAGGGGGCCACAGATACGCAGTATTTT. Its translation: CATSDFGQGATDTQYF.

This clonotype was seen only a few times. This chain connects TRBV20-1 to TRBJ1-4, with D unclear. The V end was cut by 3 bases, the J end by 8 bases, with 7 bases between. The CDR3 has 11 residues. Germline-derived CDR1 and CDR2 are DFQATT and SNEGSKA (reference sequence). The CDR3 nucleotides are TGCAGTGCTAGCACGGGGGAAAAACTGTTTTTT. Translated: CSASTGEKLFF.

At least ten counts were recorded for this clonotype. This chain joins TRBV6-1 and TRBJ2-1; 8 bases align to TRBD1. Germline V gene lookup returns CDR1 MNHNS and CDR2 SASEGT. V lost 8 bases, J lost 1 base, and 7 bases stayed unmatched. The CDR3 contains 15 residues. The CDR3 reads CASSQGAGSYNEQFF. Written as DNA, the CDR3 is TGTGCCAGCTCTCAGGGGGCTGGATCCTACAATGAGCAGTTCTTC.

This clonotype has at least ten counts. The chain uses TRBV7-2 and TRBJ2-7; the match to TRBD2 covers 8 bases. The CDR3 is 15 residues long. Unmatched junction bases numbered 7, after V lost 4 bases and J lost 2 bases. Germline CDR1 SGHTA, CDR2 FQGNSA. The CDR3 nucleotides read TGTGCCAGCAGCTCTTATAGCGGGACCACCTACGAGCAGTACTTC. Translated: CASSSYSGTTYEQYF. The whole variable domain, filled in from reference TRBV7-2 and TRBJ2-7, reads GAGVSQSPSNKVTEKGKDVELRCDPISGHTALYWYRQSLGQGLEFLIYFQGNSAPDKSGLPSDRFSAERTGGSVSTLTIQRTQQEDSAVYLCASSSYSGTTYEQYFGPGTRLTVT.

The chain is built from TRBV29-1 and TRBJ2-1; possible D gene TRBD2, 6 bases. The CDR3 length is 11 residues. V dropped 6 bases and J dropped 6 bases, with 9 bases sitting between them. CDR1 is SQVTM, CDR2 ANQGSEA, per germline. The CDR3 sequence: CSVELANEQFF. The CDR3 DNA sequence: TGCAGCGTAGAACTAGCCAATGAGCAGTTCTTC.

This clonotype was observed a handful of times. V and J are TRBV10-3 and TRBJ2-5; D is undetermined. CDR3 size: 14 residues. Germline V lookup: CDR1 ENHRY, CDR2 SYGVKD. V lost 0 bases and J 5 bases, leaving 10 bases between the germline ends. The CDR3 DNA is TGTGCCATCAGTGAGTCCCCGGGTAGCGAGACCCAGTACTTC. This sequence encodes CAISESPGSETQYF.